This T cell receptor beta chain was obtained from a study of shared T cell receptors in the human thymus. TCRdb's copy holds only in-frame clones and misses some; the assay was immunoSEQ multiplex PCR. The table lists more than 550,000 clones, 70% to 90% of them singletons. Germline V gene data show CDR1 as ENHRY and CDR2 as SYGVKD. There are 16 residues in the CDR3. J gave up 0 bases and V 0 bases, and 4 bases lay outside the gene matches. The same sample was also studied in work on human thymus T cells. That study reports: Resections that were taken during corrective heart surgery supplied the thymus tissue. Apparent skewing of V and J gene usage characterized both thymic and blood repertoires. Among unrelated individuals, related research reported thymic repertoires that overlapped highly.

Sequences were obtained from thymocytes. V usage is TRBV10-3 and J usage is TRBJ2-7; TRBD2 agrees at 8 bases. This TCR came from a girl less than two years old with a congenital heart defect. The CDR3 sequence is CAISESKRGSSYEQYF. The DNA of the CDR3 is TGTGCCATCAGTGAGTCAAAGCGGGGGAGCTCCTACGAGCAGTACTTC.